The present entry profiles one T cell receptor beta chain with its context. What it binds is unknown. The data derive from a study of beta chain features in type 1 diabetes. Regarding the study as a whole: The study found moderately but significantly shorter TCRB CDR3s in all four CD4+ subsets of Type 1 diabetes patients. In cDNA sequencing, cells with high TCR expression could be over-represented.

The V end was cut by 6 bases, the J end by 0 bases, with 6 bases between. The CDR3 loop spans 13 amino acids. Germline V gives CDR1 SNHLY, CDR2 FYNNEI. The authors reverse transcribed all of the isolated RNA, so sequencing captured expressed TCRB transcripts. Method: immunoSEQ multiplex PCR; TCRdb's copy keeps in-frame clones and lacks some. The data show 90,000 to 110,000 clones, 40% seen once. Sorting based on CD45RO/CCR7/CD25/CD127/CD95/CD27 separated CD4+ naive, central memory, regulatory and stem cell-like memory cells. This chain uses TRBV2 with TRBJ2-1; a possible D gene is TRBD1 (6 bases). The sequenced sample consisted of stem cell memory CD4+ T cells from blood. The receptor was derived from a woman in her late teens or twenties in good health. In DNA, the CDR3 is TGTGCCAGCAGACAGGGCTCCTACAATGAGCAGTTCTTC. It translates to CASRQGSYNEQFF. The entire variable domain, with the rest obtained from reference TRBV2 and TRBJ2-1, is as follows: EPEVTQTPSHQVTQMGQEVILRCVPISNHLYFYWYRQILGQKVEFLVSFYNNEISEKSEIFDDQFSVERPDGSNFTLKIRSTKLEDSAMYFCASRQGSYNEQFFGPGTRLTVL.